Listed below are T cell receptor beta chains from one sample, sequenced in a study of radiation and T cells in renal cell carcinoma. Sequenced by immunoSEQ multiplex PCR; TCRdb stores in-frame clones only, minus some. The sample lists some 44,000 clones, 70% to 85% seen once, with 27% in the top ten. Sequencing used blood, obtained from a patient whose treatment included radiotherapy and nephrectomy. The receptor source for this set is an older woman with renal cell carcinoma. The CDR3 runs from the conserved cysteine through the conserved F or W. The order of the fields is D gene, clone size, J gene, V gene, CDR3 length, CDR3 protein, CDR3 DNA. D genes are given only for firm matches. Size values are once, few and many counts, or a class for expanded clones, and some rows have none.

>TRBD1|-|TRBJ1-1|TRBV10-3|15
CATIPGQGRGTEAFF
TGTGCCACCATCCCGGGACAGGGAAGGGGGACTGAAGCTTTCTTT
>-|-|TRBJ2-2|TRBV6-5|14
CASSPFRDTGELFF
TGTGCCAGCAGTCCATTCAGGGACACCGGGGAGCTGTTTTTT
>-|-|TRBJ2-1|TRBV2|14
CASSEGGAGDEQFF
TGTGCCAGCAGTGAGGGCGGAGCGGGCGATGAGCAGTTCTTC
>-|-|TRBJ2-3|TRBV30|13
CAWSVTPSDTQYF
TGTGCCTGGAGTGTGACCCCCTCAGATACGCAGTATTTT
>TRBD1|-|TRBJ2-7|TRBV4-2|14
CASNLGTGTYEQYF
TGTGCCAGCAACCTCGGGACAGGGACCTACGAGCAGTACTTC
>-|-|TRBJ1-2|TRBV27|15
CASSLGSGLHYGYTF
TGTGCCAGCAGCCTTGGGTCGGGACTTCATTATGGCTACACCTTC
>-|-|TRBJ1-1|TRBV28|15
CASSFVAGVDTEAFF
TGTGCCAGCAGTTTCGTGGCAGGGGTTGACACTGAAGCTTTCTTT
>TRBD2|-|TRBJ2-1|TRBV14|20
CASSQDRGGAGEGHGNEQFF
TGTGCCAGCAGCCAAGATCGCGGTGGAGCGGGAGAAGGACACGGGAATGAGCAGTTCTTC
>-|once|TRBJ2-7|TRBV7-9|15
CASSLELDGATEQYF
TGTGCCAGCAGCTTAGAACTGGACGGGGCCACGGAGCAGTACTTC
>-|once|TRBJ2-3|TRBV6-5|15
CASSSGVAGTDTQYF
TGTGCCAGCAGCTCCGGGGTAGCGGGCACAGATACGCAGTATTTT
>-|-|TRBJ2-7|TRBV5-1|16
CASSLGAWGAIDEQYF
TGCGCCAGCAGCTTGGGGGCGTGGGGGGCTATCGACGAGCAGTACTTC
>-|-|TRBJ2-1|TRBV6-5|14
CASSTPGNHNEQFF
TGTGCCAGCAGTACCCCGGGTAACCACAATGAGCAGTTCTTC
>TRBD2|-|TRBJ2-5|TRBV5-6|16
CASSLTGRGGGETQYF
TGTGCCAGCAGCTTGACCGGGCGGGGGGGCGGTGAGACCCAGTACTTC
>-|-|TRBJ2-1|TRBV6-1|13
CASSVQGYNEQFF
TGTGCCAGCAGTGTCCAGGGGTACAATGAGCAGTTCTTC
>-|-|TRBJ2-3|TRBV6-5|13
CASRRKSTDTQYF
TGTGCCAGCAGGAGAAAGAGCACAGATACGCAGTATTTT
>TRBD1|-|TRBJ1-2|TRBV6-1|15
CASSEAWDSHYGYTF
TGTGCCAGCAGTGAAGCATGGGACAGTCACTATGGCTACACCTTC
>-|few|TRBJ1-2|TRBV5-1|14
CASSPEGSGYGYTF
TGCGCCAGCAGCCCCGAGGGGTCGGGATATGGCTACACCTTC
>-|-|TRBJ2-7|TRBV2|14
CASREAGIFYEQYF
TGTGCCAGCAGAGAGGCGGGCATCTTCTACGAGCAGTACTTC
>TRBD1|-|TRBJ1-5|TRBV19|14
CASSLLTGVRPQHF
TGTGCCAGTAGTCTGTTGACAGGGGTACGGCCCCAGCATTTT
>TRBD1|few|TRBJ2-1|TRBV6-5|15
CASSLSRGLYNEQFF
TGTGCCAGCAGCCTATCCAGGGGGCTCTACAATGAGCAGTTCTTC
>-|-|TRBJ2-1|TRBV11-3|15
CASSSRGSSYNEQFF
TGTGCCAGCAGCTCACGGGGGAGCTCCTACAATGAGCAGTTCTTC
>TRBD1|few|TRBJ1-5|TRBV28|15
CASSLPGTASQPQHF
TGTGCCAGCAGTTTGCCTGGGACAGCAAGTCAGCCCCAGCATTTT